This T cell receptor (beta chain) was found in a study of blood T cells in healthy people across ages. Notes on the study in general: Naive and antigen-experienced cells could not be conclusively compared, given unsorted PBMCs.

Per-sample PBMC isolation yielded at least 6.5 million cells. This CDR3 has 15 amino acids. Per germline, CDR1 MNHEY and CDR2 SVGAGI. As to this clonotype: Its target is unknown. A junction end diverges from the germline sequence, so it may reflect a read error.

Through a sample-barcoded 5' primer and a J-beta primer mix, a second PCR was run for roughly 6 to 11 cycles. Using its own MiXCR run on the 5' RACE reads, TCRdb lists one record per CDR3 protein. The table includes some 900,000 distinct CDR3 sequences, more than 25% detected once. The receptor was derived from a woman older than 75 in good health. The V gene is TRBV6-5, the J gene TRBJ2-5; 10 bases agree with TRBD1. Sequences were obtained from blood. The DNA of the CDR3 is TGTGTCAGCCGAGGGGGACAGGGGTCCTACAATGAGCAGTACTTC. Protein product: CVSRGGQGSYNEQYF.